This T cell receptor (beta chain) comes out of a study of blood T cell repertoires in COVID-19. Study in general: Collection of acute and convalescent COVID-19 samples took place in the United States, Italy and Spain. T cells, B-cell-depleted T cells, or PBMCs supplied cDNA or gDNA.

V dropped 2 bases and J dropped 3 bases, with 11 bases sitting between them. The V gene's germline CDR1 is MNHEY and CDR2 SVGAGI. This CDR3 region has 15 residues. In the original workflow: How many nucleated cells were present was estimated from reference gene primer amplification. Data came from immunoSEQ multiplex PCR; TCRdb stores just in-frame clones and leaves some out. V, J and clone size derive from that table, while D and trimming were established from the DNA sequence. The data show around 300,000 clones, roughly 85% seen once. The sequence came from an older woman with acute or convalescent COVID-19. Sequencing was carried out using peripheral blood. V gene TRBV6-5 combines with J gene TRBJ1-5; D perhaps matches TRBD1 (6 bases). CDR3 in amino acids: CASSYTRGINQPQHF. CDR3 DNA: TGTGCCAGCAGTTACACCAGGGGTATCAATCAGCCCCAGCATTTT.